The 18 T cell receptor beta chains reported below all come from one sample, sequenced in a study of cytotoxic CD8 clonotypes in ibrutinib-treated CLL. Generated by immunoSEQ multiplex PCR, the TCRdb table keeps only in-frame clones and is missing some. The data show tens of thousands of clones, 50% to 70% seen once. The source material was PBMCs, sampled after 24 months of ibrutinib treatment. These receptors all come from a human donor with chronic lymphocytic leukemia.

The chain uses TRBV5-1 and TRBJ2-7, with 8 bases that match TRBD1. The V gene end was trimmed by 4 bases and the J gene end by 5 bases; junction bases not matched to a gene: 17. Germline CDR1 is SGHRS and CDR2 is YFSETQ. The CDR3 length is 17 residues. CDR3 sequence (DNA): TGCGCCAGCAGCCCCACCGGGGGACAGGCAATATACGACGAGCAGTACTTC. Residues: CASSPTGGQAIYDEQYF. Full variable domain (missing parts from reference TRBV5-1 and TRBJ2-7): KAGVTQTPRYLIKTRGQQVTLSCSPISGHRSVSWYQQTPGQGLQFLFEYFSETQRNKGNFPGRFSGRQFSNSRSEMNVSTLELGDSALYLCASSPTGGQAIYDEQYFGPGTRLTVT.

The chain couples TRBV7-9 to TRBJ1-2; unclear D gene. There are 12 residues in the CDR3. CDR1 and CDR2 from the germline V gene are SEHNR and FQNEAQ (reference sequence). Trimming removed 4 bases at V and 4 bases at J, with 7 bases between. DNA of the CDR3: TGTGCCAGCAGCTCCTTCTTCTATGGCTACACCTTC. This codes for CASSSFFYGYTF.

V usage is TRBV29-1 and J usage is TRBJ1-5; D may be TRBD1 (5 bases). The germline CDR1 and CDR2 sequences are SQVTM and ANQGSEA. This CDR3 is built from 13 residues. Trimming took 7 bases from V and 7 from J, leaving 17 bases between them. The CDR3 loop reads CSASQGGGQPQHF. Written as DNA, the CDR3 is TGCAGCGCCTCCCAGGGAGGAGGACAGCCCCAGCATTTT.

This clone was observed once. The gene calls are TRBV28 and TRBJ2-7; 9 nucleotides agree with TRBD2. V gave up 8 bases and J gave up 2 bases; unmatched junction bases: 7. The V gene's germline CDR1 is MDHEN and CDR2 SYDVKM. The CDR3 runs to 14 residues. The CDR3 sequence is CASGATSGTYEQYF. CDR3 coding DNA: TGTGCCAGCGGAGCGACTAGCGGTACCTACGAGCAGTACTTC. Filled out from reference TRBV28 and TRBJ2-7, the complete variable domain reads DVKVTQSSRYLVKRTGEKVFLECVQDMDHENMFWYRQDPGLGLRLIYFSYDVKMKEKGDIPEGYSVSREKKERFSLILESASTNQTSMYLCASGATSGTYEQYFGPGTRLTVT.

J is TRBJ2-4 and V is TRBV5-4; D perhaps matches TRBD2 (6 bases). Trimming removed 0 bases from V and 6 bases from J, with 10 bases in between. The CDR3 runs to 14 residues. Per the germline V gene, CDR1 is SGHNT and CDR2 is YYREEE (reference sequence). The CDR3 protein is CASSLGGGLNIQYF. In nucleotides, the CDR3 is TGTGCCAGCAGCTTGGGTGGAGGGCTAAACATTCAGTACTTC.

In this sample, this clone turned up a few times. The chain uses TRBV28 and TRBJ1-4; tentatively, D is TRBD1 (6 bases). From germline, CDR1 is MDHEN and CDR2 SYDVKM. CDR3 length: 17 amino acids. V was clipped by 11 bases and J by 0 bases, with 22 bases between them. The CDR3 DNA follows: TGTGCCGTGCCACAGGGAAGGGAATTTTCAACTAATGAAAAACTGTTTTTT. This gives the protein CAVPQGREFSTNEKLFF.

The genes are TRBV5-6 and TRBJ1-5; D is possibly TRBD1 (5 bases). The CDR3 consists of 17 residues. Germline values: CDR1 SGHDT, CDR2 YYEEEE. V was trimmed by 2 bases and J by 4 bases, leaving 19 bases between them. The CDR3: CASSFSTEPPGNQPQHF. The DNA for the CDR3 is TGTGCCAGCAGCTTTTCGACAGAGCCGCCCGGAAATCAGCCCCAGCATTTT.

The table lists this clone with a few counts. This CDR3 is CAIKSVTNTGELFF. Here the CDR3 DNA reads TGTGCCATCAAATCTGTGACGAACACCGGGGAGCTGTTTTTT. The rearrangement links TRBV10-3 to TRBJ2-2; D gene uncertain. Germline lookup yields CDR1 ENHRY and CDR2 SYGVKD. The CDR3 runs to 14 residues. The V end lost 7 bases, the J end lost 0 bases, and 9 bases lay between the germline ends.

The rearrangement uses TRBV27 and TRBJ2-7; TRBD2 aligns across 13 bases. Per the germline V gene, CDR1 is MNHEY and CDR2 is SMNVEV (reference sequence). Losses at the gene ends were 4 bases for V and 6 bases for J; bases not matched to a gene: 3. The CDR3 is 14 residues long. This chain's CDR3 is CASSSGLAGFEQYV. CDR3 in DNA: TGTGCCAGCAGTTCGGGACTAGCGGGGTTCGAGCAGTACGTC.

This clone was observed a handful of times. The rearrangement uses TRBV11-2 and TRBJ2-1; D is uncertain. V shed 0 bases and J shed 6 bases, with 9 bases lying between them. The CDR3 is 14 amino acids. Germline-derived CDR1 and CDR2 are SGHAT and FQNNGV. The CDR3 is CASSLDLPGNEQFF. As DNA, the CDR3 is TGTGCCAGCAGCTTAGATCTACCCGGCAATGAGCAGTTCTTC.

The rearrangement joins TRBV7-9 to TRBJ2-7, with TRBD2 matching 10 bases. The J segment lost 6 bases and the V segment lost 5 bases, leaving 16 bases of the junction unmatched. This CDR3 has 17 residues. Germline CDR1 reads SEHNR; CDR2 reads FQNEAQ (reference sequence). CDR3 residues: CASSVTLLAGVAGEQYF. CDR3 nucleotides: TGTGCCAGCAGCGTGACCCTCCTAGCGGGAGTAGCGGGCGAGCAGTACTTC.

The V call is TRBV5-1, the J call TRBJ1-2; D is unresolved. CDR1 SGHRS and CDR2 YFSETQ come from the germline V gene. V was trimmed by 0 bases and J by 1 base, leaving 4 bases between them. This CDR3 is built from 13 residues. The CDR3 protein is CASSLGINYGYTF. The CDR3, as DNA: TGCGCCAGCAGCTTGGGGATTAACTATGGCTACACCTTC.

This clone has just a few counts. J is TRBJ2-7 and V is TRBV7-9; D is undetermined. CDR3 length equals 11 residues. Trimming stripped 5 bases from V and 4 bases from J, with 6 bases between. The germline CDR1 and CDR2 sequences are SEHNR and FQNEAQ (reference sequence). The CDR3 loop is CASSKAYEQYF. The CDR3 region has the DNA TGTGCCAGCAGCAAGGCGTACGAGCAGTACTTC. The variable domain in full, completed from reference TRBV7-9 and TRBJ2-7, reads DTGVSQNPRHKITKRGQNVTFRCDPISEHNRLYWYRQTLGQGPEFLTYFQNEAQLEKSRLLSDRFSAERPKGSFSTLEIQRTEQGDSAMYLCASSKAYEQYFGPGTRLTVT.

The chain combines TRBV5-1 with TRBJ1-4, with D possibly TRBD1 on 5 matching bases. The CDR3 runs to 14 residues. The ends were cut back, 5 bases at V and 3 bases at J, with 11 bases in the middle. CDR1 and CDR2 from the germline V gene are SGHRS and YFSETQ. This chain's CDR3 is CASSPGTPNEKLFF. In nucleotides, the CDR3 is TGCGCCAGCAGTCCCGGGACTCCTAATGAAAAACTGTTTTTT. Full variable domain (remainder filled in from reference TRBV5-1 and TRBJ1-4): KAGVTQTPRYLIKTRGQQVTLSCSPISGHRSVSWYQQTPGQGLQFLFEYFSETQRNKGNFPGRFSGRQFSNSRSEMNVSTLELGDSALYLCASSPGTPNEKLFFGSGTQLSVL.

The rearrangement uses TRBV15 and TRBJ1-5, with 10 bases fitting TRBD1. V dropped 1 base and J dropped 2; count of bases not matched to a gene: 5. In germline, CDR1 is LNHNV, CDR2 YYDKDF (reference sequence). CDR3 length equals 17 residues. This CDR3 reads CATSRVRTGGGNQPQHF. CDR3 DNA: TGTGCCACCAGCAGAGTTCGGACAGGGGGGGGCAATCAGCCCCAGCATTTT.

The chain employs TRBV6-1 and TRBJ2-1, with D maybe TRBD2 (5 bases). Germline lookup yields CDR1 MNHNS and CDR2 SASEGT. The CDR3 runs 17 residues. Deletions cut 1 base from V and 0 bases from J, with 13 bases between. DNA of the CDR3: TGTGCCAGCAGTGAAGTTATTGTAGCGAGCTCCTACAATGAGCAGTTCTTC. Protein product: CASSEVIVASSYNEQFF.

In its sample, this clone was seen a few times. The J gene is TRBJ2-1, the V gene TRBV2, with D tentatively TRBD1 or TRBD2 (5 bases each). With 6 bases removed from V and 12 bases from J, the gap between germline ends came to 15 bases. Germline CDR1 SNHLY, CDR2 FYNNEI. The CDR3 loop spans 12 amino acids. CDR3 bases: TGTGCCAGCAGGGGGACCATGAGAGCGCAGTTCTTC. Amino acid sequence: CASRGTMRAQFF.

This clone was seen more than once but under ten times. The genes are TRBV4-1 and TRBJ1-2; 9 bases map to TRBD1. The J segment lost 5 bases and the V segment lost 1 base, leaving 5 bases of the junction unmatched. CDR3 size: 15 residues. The germline V gene encodes CDR1 MGHRA and CDR2 YSYEKL. The CDR3 nucleotides are TGCGCCAGCAGCCAAGGAGTACAGGGGGCTTATGGCTACACCTTC. Translation: CASSQGVQGAYGYTF.